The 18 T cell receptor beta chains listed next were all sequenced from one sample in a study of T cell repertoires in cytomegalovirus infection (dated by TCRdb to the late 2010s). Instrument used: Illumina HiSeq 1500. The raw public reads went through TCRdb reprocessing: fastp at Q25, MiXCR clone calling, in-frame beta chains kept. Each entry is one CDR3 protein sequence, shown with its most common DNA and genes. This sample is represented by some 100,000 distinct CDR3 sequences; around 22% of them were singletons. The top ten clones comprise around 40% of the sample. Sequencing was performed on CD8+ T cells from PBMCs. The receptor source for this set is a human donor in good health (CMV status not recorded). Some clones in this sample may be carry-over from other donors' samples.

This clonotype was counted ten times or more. The chain's CDR3 is CASSYSLLAGSTGELFF. The CDR3 region has the DNA TGTGCCAGCAGTTACTCCCTACTAGCGGGTTCCACCGGGGAGCTGTTTTTT. This rearrangement joins TRBV6-2 or TRBV6-3 to TRBJ2-2; 9 nucleotides match TRBD2. The V and J ends lost 0 bases and 4 bases, in that order; junction bases with no gene match: 6. CDR1 and CDR2 from the germline V gene are MNHEY and SVGEGT. This CDR3 spans 17 amino acids.

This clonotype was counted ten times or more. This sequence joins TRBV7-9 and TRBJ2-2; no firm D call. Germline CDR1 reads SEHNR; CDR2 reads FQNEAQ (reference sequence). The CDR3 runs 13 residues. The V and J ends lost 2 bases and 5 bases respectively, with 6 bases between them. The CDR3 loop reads CASSLRSTGELFF. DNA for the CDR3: TGTGCCAGCAGCTTAAGAAGTACCGGGGAGCTGTTTTTT.

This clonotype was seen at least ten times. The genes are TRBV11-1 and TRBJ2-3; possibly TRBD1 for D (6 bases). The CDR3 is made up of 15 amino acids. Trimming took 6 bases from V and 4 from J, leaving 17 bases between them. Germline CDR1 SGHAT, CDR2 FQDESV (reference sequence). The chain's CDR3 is CASRNDRSGADTQYF. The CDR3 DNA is TGTGCCAGCAGAAACGACAGGTCTGGGGCAGATACGCAGTATTTT.

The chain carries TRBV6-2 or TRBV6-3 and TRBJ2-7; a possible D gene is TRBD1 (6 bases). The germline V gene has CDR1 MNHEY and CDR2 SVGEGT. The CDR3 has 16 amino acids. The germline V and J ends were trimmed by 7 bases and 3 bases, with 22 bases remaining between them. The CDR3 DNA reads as TGTGCCAGCACCTATTCCGACAGGTCCCCTCTCTACGAGCAGTACTTC. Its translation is CASTYSDRSPLYEQYF.

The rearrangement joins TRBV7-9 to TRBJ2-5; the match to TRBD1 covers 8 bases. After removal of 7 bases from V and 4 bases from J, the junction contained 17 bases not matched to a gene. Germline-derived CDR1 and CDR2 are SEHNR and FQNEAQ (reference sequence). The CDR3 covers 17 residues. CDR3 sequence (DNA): TGTGCCAGCAACCACCCGCGGCAGGGGGCTGAGCGAGAGACCCAGTACTTC. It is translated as CASNHPRQGAERETQYF. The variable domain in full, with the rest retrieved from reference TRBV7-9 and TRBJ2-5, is DTGVSQNPRHKITKRGQNVTFRCDPISEHNRLYWYRQTLGQGPEFLTYFQNEAQLEKSRLLSDRFSAERPKGSFSTLEIQRTEQGDSAMYLCASNHPRQGAERETQYFGPGTRLLVL.

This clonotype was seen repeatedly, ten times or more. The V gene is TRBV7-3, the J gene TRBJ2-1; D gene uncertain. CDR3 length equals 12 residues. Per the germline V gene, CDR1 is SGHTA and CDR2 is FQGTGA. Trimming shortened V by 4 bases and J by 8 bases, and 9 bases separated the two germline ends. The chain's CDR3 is CASSSTGYEQFF. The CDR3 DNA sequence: TGTGCCAGCAGCTCGACTGGTTATGAGCAGTTCTTC.

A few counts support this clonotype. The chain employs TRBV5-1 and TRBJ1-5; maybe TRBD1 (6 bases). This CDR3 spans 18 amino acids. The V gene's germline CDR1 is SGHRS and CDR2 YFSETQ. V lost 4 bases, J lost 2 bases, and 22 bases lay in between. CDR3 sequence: CASSPLPGQRQGNQPQHF. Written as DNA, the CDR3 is TGCGCCAGCAGCCCCCTTCCCGGACAGAGGCAAGGCAATCAGCCCCAGCATTTT. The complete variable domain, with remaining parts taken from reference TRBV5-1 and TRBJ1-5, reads KAGVTQTPRYLIKTRGQQVTLSCSPISGHRSVSWYQQTPGQGLQFLFEYFSETQRNKGNFPGRFSGRQFSNSRSEMNVSTLELGDSALYLCASSPLPGQRQGNQPQHFGDGTRLSIL.

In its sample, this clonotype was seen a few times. CDR3 DNA: TGTGCCAGCAGCTTGCAGGACCAAGAGACCCAGTACTTC. Translating gives CASSLQDQETQYF. V and J are TRBV7-9 and TRBJ2-5; no definite D call. Trimming left V 3 bases short and J 0 bases short, with 5 bases between. Germline V lookup: CDR1 SEHNR, CDR2 FQNEAQ (reference sequence). The CDR3 is 13 residues long.

The CDR3: CASRERPLRLHTDTQYF. DNA for the CDR3: TGTGCCAGCAGGGAGCGGCCACTACGCTTACACACAGATACGCAGTATTTT. The V call is TRBV6-4, the J call TRBJ2-3; D possibly corresponds to TRBD2 (5 bases). V was shortened by 6 bases and J by 2 bases, with 21 bases between the two germline ends. This CDR3 contains 17 residues. Germline V gene sequence: CDR1 MRHNA, CDR2 SNTAGT.

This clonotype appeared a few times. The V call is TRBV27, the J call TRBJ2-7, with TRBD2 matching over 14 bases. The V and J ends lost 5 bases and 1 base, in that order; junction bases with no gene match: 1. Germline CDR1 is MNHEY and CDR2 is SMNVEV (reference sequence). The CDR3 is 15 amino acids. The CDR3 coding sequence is TGTGCCAGCAGTGGGACTAGCGGGGGATCCTACGAGCAGTACTTC. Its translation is CASSGTSGGSYEQYF.

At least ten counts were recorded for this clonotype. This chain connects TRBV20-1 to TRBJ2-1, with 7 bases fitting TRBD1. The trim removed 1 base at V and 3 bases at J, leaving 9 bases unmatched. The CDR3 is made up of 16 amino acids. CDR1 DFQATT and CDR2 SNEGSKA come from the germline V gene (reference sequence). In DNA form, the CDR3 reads TGCAGTGCTAGAGCCCCCGAACAGGGGATCTACAATGAGCAGTTCTTC. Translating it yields CSARAPEQGIYNEQFF.

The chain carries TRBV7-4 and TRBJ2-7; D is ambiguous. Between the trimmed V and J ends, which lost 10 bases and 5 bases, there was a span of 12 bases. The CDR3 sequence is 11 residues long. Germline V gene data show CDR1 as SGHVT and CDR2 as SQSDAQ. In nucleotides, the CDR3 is TGTGCCACCCTCCTCCGGGACGAGCAGTACTTC. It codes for CATLLRDEQYF. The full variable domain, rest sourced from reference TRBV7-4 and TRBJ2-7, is GAGVSQSPRYKVAKRGRDVALRCDSISGHVTLYWYRQTLGQGSEVLTYSQSDAQRDKSGRPSGRFSAERPERSVSTLKIQRTEQGDSAVYLCATLLRDEQYFGPGTRLTVT.

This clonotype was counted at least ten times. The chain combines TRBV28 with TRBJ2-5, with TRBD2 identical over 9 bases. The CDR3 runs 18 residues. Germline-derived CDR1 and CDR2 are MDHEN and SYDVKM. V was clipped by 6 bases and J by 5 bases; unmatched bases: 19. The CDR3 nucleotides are TGTGCCAGCAGCTTAGACCCGGGACTAGCCGGGAATGGGGAGACCCAGTACTTC. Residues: CASSLDPGLAGNGETQYF.

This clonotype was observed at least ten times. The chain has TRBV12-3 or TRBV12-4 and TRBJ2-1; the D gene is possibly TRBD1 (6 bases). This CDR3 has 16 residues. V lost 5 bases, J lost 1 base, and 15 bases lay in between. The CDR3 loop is CASSTDRISSYNEQFF. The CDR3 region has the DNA TGTGCCAGCAGTACTGACAGGATAAGTTCCTACAATGAGCAGTTCTTC.

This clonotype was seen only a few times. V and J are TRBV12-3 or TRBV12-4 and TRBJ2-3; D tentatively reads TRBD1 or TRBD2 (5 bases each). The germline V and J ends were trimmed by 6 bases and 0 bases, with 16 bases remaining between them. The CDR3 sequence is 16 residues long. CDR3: CASSTTGTHSTDTQYF. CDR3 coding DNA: TGTGCCAGCAGCACGACGGGGACCCACAGCACAGATACGCAGTATTTT.

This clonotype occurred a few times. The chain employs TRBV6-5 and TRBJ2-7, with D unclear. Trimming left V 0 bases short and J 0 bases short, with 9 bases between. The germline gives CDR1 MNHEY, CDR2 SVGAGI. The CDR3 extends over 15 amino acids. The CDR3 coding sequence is TGTGCCAGCAGTTACTCCCAGCGCCTCTCCTACGAGCAGTACTTC. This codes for CASSYSQRLSYEQYF.

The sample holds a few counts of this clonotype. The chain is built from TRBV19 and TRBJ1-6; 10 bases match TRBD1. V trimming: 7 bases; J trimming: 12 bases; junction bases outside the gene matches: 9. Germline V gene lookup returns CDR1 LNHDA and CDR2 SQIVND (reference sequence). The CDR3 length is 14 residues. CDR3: CASTPGQGNRPLHF. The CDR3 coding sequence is TGTGCCAGTACCCCGGGACAGGGGAACAGACCCCTCCACTTT.

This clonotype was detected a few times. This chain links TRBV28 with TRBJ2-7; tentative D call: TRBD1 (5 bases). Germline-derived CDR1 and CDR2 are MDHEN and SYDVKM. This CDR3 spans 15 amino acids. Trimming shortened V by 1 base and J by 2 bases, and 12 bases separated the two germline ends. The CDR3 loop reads CASSLSGSPTYEQYF. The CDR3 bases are TGTGCCAGCAGTTTATCAGGGTCCCCCACCTACGAGCAGTACTTC.